These T cell receptor beta chains were read from a single sample in a study of cytomegalovirus exposure and HLA in healthy donors. Clones were sequenced by immunoSEQ multiplex PCR, and TCRdb holds only the in-frame ones, with some missing. Of tens of thousands of clones in the sample, around two thirds were seen once. Material for sequencing was PBMCs. These receptors all stem from a man in his sixties in good health and CMV-seropositive. The CDR3 runs from the conserved cysteine through the conserved F or W. The D gene is left open where the match is weak. Expanded clones get a size class; other rows say once, few or many, or leave the size out.

abundance: NA
d_gene: NA
j_gene: TRBJ2-1
v_gene: TRBV30
CDR3aa: CAWNVGGKAQFF
CDR3nt: TGTGCCTGGAACGTCGGCGGGAAGGCGCAGTTCTTC

abundance: NA
d_gene: TRBD1
j_gene: TRBJ1-4
v_gene: TRBV5-1
CDR3aa: CASWGQEKLFF
CDR3nt: TGCGCCAGCTGGGGACAGGAAAAACTGTTTTTT

abundance: NA
d_gene: TRBD1
j_gene: TRBJ2-1
v_gene: TRBV27
CDR3aa: CASSLSGQPQFF
CDR3nt: TGTGCCAGCAGTTTATCGGGACAGCCTCAGTTCTTC

abundance: NA
d_gene: TRBD2
j_gene: TRBJ2-7
v_gene: TRBV28
CDR3aa: CASRTSRTPYEQYF
CDR3nt: TGTGCCAGCAGGACTAGCCGAACACCTTACGAGCAGTACTTC

abundance: NA
d_gene: NA
j_gene: TRBJ2-2
v_gene: TRBV7-8
CDR3aa: CASSLDGVGELFF
CDR3nt: TGTGCCAGCAGCTTAGACGGGGTCGGGGAGCTGTTTTTT

abundance: few
d_gene: TRBD1
j_gene: TRBJ1-6
v_gene: TRBV6-5
CDR3aa: CASQGDRNNSPLHF
CDR3nt: TGTGCCAGCCAGGGGGACAGGAATAATTCACCCCTCCACTTT

abundance: NA
d_gene: NA
j_gene: TRBJ1-3
v_gene: TRBV19
CDR3aa: CASSIGGRARGNTIYF
CDR3nt: TGTGCCAGTAGTATAGGCGGCAGGGCAAGAGGAAACACCATATATTTT

abundance: NA
d_gene: NA
j_gene: TRBJ2-5
v_gene: TRBV2
CDR3aa: CASTIRQETQYF
CDR3nt: TGTGCCAGCACAATCAGGCAAGAGACCCAGTACTTC

abundance: NA
d_gene: NA
j_gene: TRBJ1-2
v_gene: TRBV6-5
CDR3aa: CASSEGLLYGYTF
CDR3nt: TGTGCCAGCAGCGAGGGACTACTCTATGGCTACACCTTC

abundance: once
d_gene: TRBD1
j_gene: TRBJ2-7
v_gene: TRBV30
CDR3aa: CAWTWHRGIEQYF
CDR3nt: TGTGCCTGGACGTGGCACAGGGGTATCGAGCAGTACTTC

abundance: NA
d_gene: TRBD2
j_gene: TRBJ2-5
v_gene: TRBV29-1
CDR3aa: CSVVGGSRAFGETQYF
CDR3nt: TGCAGCGTTGTGGGGGGGTCTAGGGCCTTCGGGGAGACCCAGTACTTC

abundance: NA
d_gene: NA
j_gene: TRBJ1-2
v_gene: TRBV7-9
CDR3aa: CASSIYRDYGYTF
CDR3nt: TGTGCCAGCAGCATATACAGGGATTACGGCTACACCTTC

abundance: NA
d_gene: TRBD2
j_gene: TRBJ2-2
v_gene: TRBV2
CDR3aa: CASSRTSGRGELFF
CDR3nt: TGTGCCAGCAGTCGGACTAGCGGGAGGGGGGAGCTGTTTTTT

abundance: once
d_gene: NA
j_gene: TRBJ2-7
v_gene: TRBV19
CDR3aa: CASRGGYEQYF
CDR3nt: TGTGCCAGTAGAGGGGGATACGAGCAGTACTTC

abundance: few
d_gene: NA
j_gene: TRBJ2-1
v_gene: TRBV27
CDR3aa: CASHGGRSYNEQFF
CDR3nt: TGTGCCAGCCACGGGGGACGCTCCTACAATGAGCAGTTCTTC

abundance: NA
d_gene: NA
j_gene: TRBJ2-5
v_gene: TRBV21-1
CDR3aa: CASSIRTSGWETQYF
CDR3nt: TGTGCCAGCAGCATCCGGACTAGCGGATGGGAGACCCAGTACTTC

abundance: NA
d_gene: NA
j_gene: TRBJ2-2
v_gene: TRBV9
CDR3aa: CASAGAGTTGELFF
CDR3nt: TGTGCCAGTGCCGGGGCGGGAACCACCGGGGAGCTGTTTTTT

abundance: NA
d_gene: TRBD1
j_gene: TRBJ2-6
v_gene: TRBV6-1
CDR3aa: CASSVEGAYVLTF
CDR3nt: TGTGCCAGCAGTGTTGAGGGGGCCTACGTCCTGACTTTC

abundance: medium-sized
d_gene: TRBD1
j_gene: TRBJ1-6
v_gene: TRBV5-6
CDR3aa: CASSSGTGTYNSPLHF
CDR3nt: TGTGCCAGCAGCTCGGGGACAGGGACTTATAATTCACCCCTCCACTTT

abundance: few
d_gene: NA
j_gene: TRBJ1-2
v_gene: TRBV4-3
CDR3aa: CASSPGRASAVGYTF
CDR3nt: TGCGCCAGCAGCCCCGGCAGGGCATCAGCAGTTGGCTACACCTTC